The TCR beta chain described here comes from a study of regulatory T cells in long-lasting Graves disease. Study in general: Recently diagnosed Graves' patients had received antithyroid drugs for under 3 months.

Time point: newly diagnosed GD, antithyroid drugs for less than 3 months. The TCR library was made from RNA that had been extracted from PBMCs in TRIzol. HTBI primers from iRepertoire and Arm-PCR of CDR3 regions yielded the TCR beta libraries. TCRdb re-called the multiplex PCR reads with MiXCR, one entry per CDR3 protein. The sample contains 540,000 or so distinct CDR3 sequences, less than 15% of which appear only once. This clonotype was seen at least ten times. The antigen is not known. Findings and limits, study-wide: Persistent Graves' cases showed lower TCR diversity than newly diagnosed cases.

The data also belong to a second study, concerning T cells in Graves' hyperthyroidism and ophthalmopathy. That work contributes: Patients showing uncontrolled infection, other autoimmune disease, pregnancy or lactation were ineligible.

Sequenced material: peripheral blood mononuclear cells (PBMCs), taken at new diagnosis, from a patient treated with antithyroid drugs. This receptor was obtained from a man aged 30-40 years with Graves disease.

CDR3 sequence: CASSPGETYGYTF. CDR3 in DNA: TGTGCCAGCTCACCGGGAGAGACCTATGGCTACACCTTC. This chain links TRBV18 with TRBJ1-2; D ambiguous. Trimming took 3 bases from V and 4 from J, leaving 9 bases between them. Germline V gives CDR1 KGHSH, CDR2 LQKENI. This CDR3 has 13 amino acids.